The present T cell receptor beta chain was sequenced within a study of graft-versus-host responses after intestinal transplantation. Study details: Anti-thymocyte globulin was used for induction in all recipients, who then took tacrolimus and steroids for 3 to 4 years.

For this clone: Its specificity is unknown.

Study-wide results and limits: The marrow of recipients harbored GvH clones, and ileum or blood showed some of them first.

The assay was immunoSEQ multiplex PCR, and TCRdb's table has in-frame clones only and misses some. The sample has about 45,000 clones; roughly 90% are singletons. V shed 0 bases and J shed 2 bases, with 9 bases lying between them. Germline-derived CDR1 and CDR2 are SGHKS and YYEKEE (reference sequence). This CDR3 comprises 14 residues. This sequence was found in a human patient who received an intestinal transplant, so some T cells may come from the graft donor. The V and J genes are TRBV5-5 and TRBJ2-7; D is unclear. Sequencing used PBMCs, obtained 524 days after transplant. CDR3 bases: TGTGCCAGCAGCTTGGACCCTGGAACCTACGAGCAGTACTTC. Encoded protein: CASSLDPGTYEQYF. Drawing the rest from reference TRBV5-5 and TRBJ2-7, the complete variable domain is DAGVTQSPTHLIKTRGQQVTLRCSPISGHKSVSWYQQVLGQGPQFIFQYYEKEERGRGNFPDRFSARQFPNYSSELNVNALLLGDSALYLCASSLDPGTYEQYFGPGTRLTVT.